This entry lists 6 T cell receptor beta chains sequenced from one sample in a study of monozygotic twins with inflammatory bowel disease. After re-calling the 5' RACE reads, TCRdb lists one entry per CDR3 protein, DNA absent. The sample table sets out a few hundred thousand distinct CDR3 sequences. What was sequenced was blood. These TCRs come from a human donor with ulcerative colitis or Crohn's disease, or a healthy co-twin of an affected twin (not recorded which).

The chain has TRBV7-8 and TRBJ2-7. Germline V gives CDR1 SGHVS, CDR2 FQNEAQ. CDR3 length: 13 residues. The CDR3 here is CASSLGPEGEQYF.

The gene calls are TRBV7-9 and TRBJ1-4. The V gene's germline CDR1 is SEHNR and CDR2 FQNEAQ (reference sequence). The length of the CDR3 is 15 residues. The CDR3 region is CASSSGYGGSEKLFF.

The V and J genes are TRBV19 and TRBJ2-7; there is no DNA to check the TCRdb D call of TRBD1. The germline CDR1 and CDR2 sequences are LNHDA and SQIVND (reference sequence). This CDR3 spans 15 amino acids. This CDR3 is CASTSPGRVSYEQYF. The whole variable domain, remainder taken from reference TRBV19 and TRBJ2-7, is DGGITQSPKYLFRKEGQNVTLSCEQNLNHDAMYWYRQDPGQGLRLIYYSQIVNDFQKGDIAEGYSVSREKKESFPLTVTSAQKNPTAFYLCASTSPGRVSYEQYFGPGTRLTVT.

The genes are TRBV7-8 and TRBJ2-7. The CDR3 extends over 13 amino acids. Germline lookup yields CDR1 SGHVS and CDR2 FQNEAQ. CDR3 region: CASSFLLYYEQYF. The full variable domain, with the rest looked up from reference TRBV7-8 and TRBJ2-7, is GAGVSQSPRYKVAKRGQDVALRCDPISGHVSLFWYQQALGQGPEFLTYFQNEAQLDKSGLPSDRFFAERPEGSVSTLKIQRTQQEDSAVYLCASSFLLYYEQYFGPGTRLTVT.

The chain uses TRBV20-1 and TRBJ1-6. The length of the CDR3 is 11 residues. The germline CDR1 and CDR2 sequences are DFQATT and SNEGSKA (reference sequence). The CDR3 loop is CSARKESPLHF.

This rearrangement joins TRBV5-6 to TRBJ2-1; without DNA, the TCRdb call of TRBD2 cannot be checked. CDR1 SGHDT and CDR2 YYEEEE come from the germline V gene. The CDR3 is 14 residues long. CDR3 loop: CASSPLTEGREQFF.